These 26 T cell receptor beta chains originate from one sample sequenced in a study of tissue T cells after allogeneic stem cell transplantation. As to time point: mouse harvest day 7 after allogeneic transplant. Each mouse received 10^7 T-cell-depleted marrow cells plus 10^6 splenic CD5+ T cells by tail vein. The assay was immunoSEQ multiplex PCR, and TCRdb's table has in-frame clones only and misses some. The sample includes 7,500 to 10,000 clones, 45% of them seen just once. Sequencing used gut tissue. The receptors originated from a female BALB/c mouse given C57BL/6 T cells with graft-versus-host disease after an allogeneic hematopoietic cell transplant.

Concerning this clone itself: Mouse names are used for the genes. The CDR3 end is not reached by the read, which stops 1 residue before it; the germline J gene fills it in. The chain carries TRBV26 and TRBJ2-1; maybe TRBD1 (6 bases). This CDR3 spans 14 amino acids. In germline, CDR1 is KGHPV, CDR2 FQNQEV (reference sequence). Trimming stripped 0 bases from V and 3 bases from J, with 6 bases between. The DNA read from the CDR3 is TGTGCCAGCAGTCTGTCGGACAGCTATGCTGAGCAGTTC. It encodes CASSLSDSYAEQF. The entire CDR3 reads CASSLSDSYAEQFF.

Details on this clone: Gene names and germline match the mouse. From the germline J gene comes the end of the CDR3, since the read stops 1 residue before it. V and J are TRBV15 and TRBJ2-7; no reliable D call. Germline CDR1 SGHND, CDR2 FRSKSL. The length of the CDR3 is 10 residues. The V gene lost 3 bases and the J gene lost 6 bases, with 3 bases spanning the gap. The chain's CDR3 is CASSFFEQYF. Incomplete CDR3 DNA: TGTGCCAGCAGTTTTTTTGAACAGTAC.

About this clone itself: Gene names refer to mouse genes. The observed sequence ends 1 residue before the CDR3 terminus, with the missing tail filled in from the germline J gene. The chain joins TRBV1 to TRBJ2-1, with 11 bases fitting TRBD2. With V trimmed by 4 bases and J by 4 bases, 0 bases remained unmatched. The CDR3 is 14 residues long. Germline V gives CDR1 NSQYPW, CDR2 LRSPGD (reference sequence). The chain's CDR3 is CTCSGDWGYAEQFF. Incomplete CDR3 DNA: TGCACCTGCAGTGGGGACTGGGGGTATGCTGAGCAGTTC.

Regarding this clone: Genes and germline come from the mouse. The read gets to within 1 residue of the CDR3 end, and the germline J gene fills in the rest. This chain uses TRBV13-3 with TRBJ1-1; maybe TRBD1 (5 bases). Germline CDR1 is NNHDY and CDR2 is SYVADS. This CDR3 contains 15 residues. Trimming took 0 bases from V and 1 from J, leaving 10 bases between them. CDR3 DNA (partial): TGTGCCAGCAGTGATGCGGGGCAGGGGAACACAGAAGTCTTC. Translated: CASSDAGQGNTEVF. The whole CDR3 protein is CASSDAGQGNTEVFF.

Worth noting for this clone: Genes and germline come from the mouse. The covered CDR3 bases are TGTGCCAGCAGCTTAGTGGGGAGAGCTGAGCAGTTC. Amino acid sequence: CASSLVGRAEQF. The full CDR3 is CASSLVGRAEQFF. The V gene is TRBV3, the J gene TRBJ2-1; D may be TRBD2 (5 bases). Read sequence stops 1 residue before the CDR3 end, and the germline J gene provides the missing end. CDR1 SNHLY and CDR2 FYNGKV come from the germline V gene (reference sequence). Trimming shortened V by 1 base and J by 7 bases, and 8 bases separated the two germline ends. CDR3 length equals 13 residues.

As concerns this clone: Mouse gene names apply. Read coverage stops 1 residue before the CDR3 terminus; the germline J gene supplies the remainder. The chain employs TRBV26 and TRBJ2-5; 7 nucleotides line up with TRBD2. V shed 1 base and J 8 bases; nucleotides not matched to a gene: 0. The CDR3 totals 12 residues. Looked up from germline, CDR1 is KGHPV and CDR2 is FQNQEV (reference sequence). The part of the CDR3 DNA that was read is TGTGCCAGCAGTCTGTTGGGGGGCACCCAGTAC. Its protein product is CASSLLGGTQY. The whole CDR3 sequence is CASSLLGGTQYF. The full variable domain, with the rest looked up from reference TRBV26 and TRBJ2-5, is NSKVIQTPRYLVKGQGQKAKMRCIPEKGHPVVFWYQQNKNNEFKFLINFQNQEVLQQIDMTEKRFSAECPSNSPCSLEIQSSEAGDSALYLCASSLLGGTQYFGPGTRLLVL.

The count of this clone is one. The genes and germline here are from mouse. The sequence runs out 1 residue before the end of the CDR3; the remainder is reconstructed from the germline J gene. The chain links TRBV12-1 to TRBJ2-3; tentative D call: TRBD1 (5 bases). The CDR3 runs 14 residues. CDR1 and CDR2 from the germline V gene are SGHSN and HYEKVE. The V and J ends lost 3 bases and 2 bases respectively, with 11 bases between them. CDR3 bases read: TGTGCCAGCTCTTCCGACAGAGATGCAGAAACGCTGTAT. Translated: CASSSDRDAETLY. The CDR3 reads in full as CASSSDRDAETLYF.

This clone came up a few times. Any gene name here is a mouse gene name. Read coverage stops 1 residue before the CDR3 terminus; the germline J gene supplies the remainder. The J gene is TRBJ2-3, the V gene TRBV26, with 10 bases fitting TRBD1. Trimming cost V 4 bases and J 4 bases; bases outside gene matches: 2. The CDR3 loop spans 14 amino acids. The germline CDR1 and CDR2 sequences are KGHPV and FQNQEV (reference sequence). The chain's CDR3 is CASSRGQGTETLYF. The sequenced CDR3 bases are TGTGCCAGCAGTCGGGGACAGGGGACAGAAACGCTGTAT.

On this clone: Mouse names are used for the genes. The read terminates 1 residue before the CDR3 end, so the remaining end is supplied by the germline J gene. The V gene is TRBV19, the J gene TRBJ1-4, with a tentative D call TRBD1 (6 bases). The CDR3 is 12 residues long. Trimming pared 6 bases from V and 7 bases from J, leaving 10 bases between. The V gene's germline CDR1 is FNHDT and CDR2 SITEND (reference sequence). CDR3 residues: CASNTGFERLFF. Partial CDR3 DNA: TGTGCCAGCAACACAGGGTTCGAAAGATTATTT.

This clone showed up just a few times. These gene names are mouse names. Sequencing ends 1 residue short of the CDR3 end; the germline J gene provides the rest. The V call is TRBV13-2, the J call TRBJ2-5, with D maybe TRBD2 (5 bases). In germline, CDR1 is NNHNN, CDR2 SYGAGS (reference sequence). This CDR3 is built from 13 residues. V was cut by 1 base and J by 4 bases, with 7 bases left in between. This CDR3 reads CASGDSGKDTQYF. Incomplete CDR3 DNA: TGTGCCAGCGGTGATTCTGGGAAAGACACCCAGTAC.

With regard to this clone: The germline and genes are mouse ones. The read halts 1 residue ahead of the CDR3 end, with the missing end drawn from the germline J gene. The chain carries TRBV26 and TRBJ1-1; unclear D gene. There are 13 residues in the CDR3. The germline gives CDR1 KGHPV, CDR2 FQNQEV (reference sequence). V was cut by 4 bases and J by 0 bases, with 6 bases left in between. CDR3 protein: CASSRGTNTEVFF. The DNA read from the CDR3 is TGTGCCAGCAGTCGAGGGACAAACACAGAAGTCTTC.

Regarding this clone: The gene names here belong to mouse. The CDR3 goes on 1 residue after the read ends, and that part is filled in from the germline J gene. The V gene is TRBV29, the J gene TRBJ2-5, with D perhaps matching TRBD1 (5 bases). This CDR3 has 13 amino acids. The V gene lost 3 bases and the J gene lost 6 bases, with 10 bases spanning the gap. Germline V gives CDR1 MSHET, CDR2 SYDVDS. This CDR3 reads CASSFTGGDTQYF. Incomplete CDR3 DNA: TGTGCTAGCAGTTTCACAGGAGGGGACACCCAGTAC.

As for this clone: Gene names are mouse gene names. The read finishes 1 residue shy of the CDR3 end, and the germline J gene is used to complete it. The rearrangement uses TRBV16 and TRBJ1-1, with D tentatively TRBD1 (6 bases). The CDR3 covers 13 residues. The germline V gene has CDR1 SGHSA and CDR2 FRNQAP. The ends were cut back, 0 bases at V and 6 bases at J, with 8 bases in the middle. CDR3 DNA, as far as it was read: TGTGCAAGCAGCTTAGAACAGGGCGCAGAAGTCTTC. Translated, it gives CASSLEQGAEVF. The entire CDR3 reads CASSLEQGAEVFF. Using reference TRBV16 and TRBJ1-1 for the parts outside the CDR3, the full variable domain is NAGVIQTPRHKVTGKGQEATLWCEPISGHSAVFWYRQTIVQGLEFLTYFRNQAPIDDSGMPKERFSAQMPNQSHSTLKIQSTQPQDSAVYLCASSLEQGAEVFFGKGTRLTVV.

A word on this clone: Genes and germline are mouse. The missing CDR3 end, 1 residue past where the read stops, is filled in from the germline J gene. This sequence joins TRBV3 and TRBJ1-4, with a weak D call TRBD1 (5 bases). The germline gives CDR1 SNHLY, CDR2 FYNGKV (reference sequence). V lost 5 bases and J lost 2, with 9 bases in between. This CDR3 region has 14 residues. The sequenced CDR3 bases are TGTGCCAGCAGCCCGGGACGATCCAACGAAAGATTATTT. Protein sequence: CASSPGRSNERLF. The complete CDR3 reads CASSPGRSNERLFF.

This clone has a handful of counts. Gene names refer to mouse genes. The CDR3 end lies 1 residue beyond the end of the read and is filled in from the germline J gene. The rearrangement links TRBV26 to TRBJ2-5; D gene unclear. This CDR3 has 14 residues. With 0 bases removed from V and 2 bases from J, the gap between germline ends came to 6 bases. From germline, CDR1 is KGHPV and CDR2 FQNQEV (reference sequence). CDR3 in amino acids: CASSLSKGQDTQYF. CDR3 bases read: TGTGCCAGCAGTCTGTCCAAGGGCCAAGACACCCAGTAC.

Note on this clone: Mouse gene names apply. The sequence runs out 1 residue before the end of the CDR3; the remainder is reconstructed from the germline J gene. This chain connects TRBV26 to TRBJ1-1; 10 bases fit TRBD1. This CDR3 has 16 amino acids. The germline gives CDR1 KGHPV, CDR2 FQNQEV (reference sequence). After removal of 4 bases from V and 0 bases from J, the junction contained 5 bases not matched to a gene. Partial CDR3 DNA: TGTGCCAGCAGTCCTTGGACAGGGGGTTCAAACACAGAAGTCTTC. It specifies CASSPWTGGSNTEVF. The entire CDR3 is CASSPWTGGSNTEVFF. Using reference TRBV26 and TRBJ1-1 for the parts outside the CDR3, the full variable domain is NSKVIQTPRYLVKGQGQKAKMRCIPEKGHPVVFWYQQNKNNEFKFLINFQNQEVLQQIDMTEKRFSAECPSNSPCSLEIQSSEAGDSALYLCASSPWTGGSNTEVFFGKGTRLTVV.

About this clone: The genes are named according to mouse. Coverage ceases 1 residue before the CDR3 finishes, and the germline J gene fills in the end. This rearrangement joins TRBV3 to TRBJ1-1; 10 bases align to TRBD1. Germline loops: CDR1 SNHLY, CDR2 FYNGKV (reference sequence). V lost 5 bases, J lost 1 base, and 1 base stayed unmatched. The CDR3 covers 14 residues. The CDR3 loop reads CASSRTGGNTEVFF. CDR3 bases read: TGTGCCAGCAGCAGGACAGGGGGGAACACAGAAGTCTTC.

With regard to this clone: Mouse germline and gene names are used. The read halts 1 residue ahead of the CDR3 end, with the missing end drawn from the germline J gene. This chain links TRBV26 with TRBJ1-1, with D maybe TRBD1 (6 bases). The germline V gene encodes CDR1 KGHPV and CDR2 FQNQEV (reference sequence). Trimming shortened V by 3 bases and J by 4 bases, and 12 bases separated the two germline ends. The CDR3 sequence is 14 residues long. The CDR3 protein is CASSLWGPGTEVFF. The part of the CDR3 DNA that was read is TGTGCCAGCAGTCTATGGGGGCCCGGCACAGAAGTCTTC. The full variable domain, in which reference TRBV26 and TRBJ1-1 provide the parts outside the CDR3, is NSKVIQTPRYLVKGQGQKAKMRCIPEKGHPVVFWYQQNKNNEFKFLINFQNQEVLQQIDMTEKRFSAECPSNSPCSLEIQSSEAGDSALYLCASSLWGPGTEVFFGKGTRLTVV.

This clone was detected only a few times. Gene names are the mouse ones. The missing CDR3 end, 1 residue past where the read stops, is filled in from the germline J gene. The genes are TRBV13-2 and TRBJ1-2, with D perhaps TRBD1 (5 bases). The CDR3 contains 12 residues. The ends were cut back, 2 bases at V and 5 bases at J, with 7 bases in the middle. Per germline, CDR1 NNHNN and CDR2 SYGAGS (reference sequence). Incomplete CDR3 DNA: TGTGCCAGCGGTGAAGAGGGGTCCGACTACACC. Its protein is CASGEEGSDYT. The full CDR3 reads CASGEEGSDYTF.

Comments on this clone: Gene and germline names: mouse. The read comes to an end 1 residue before the CDR3 does, leaving the germline J gene to fill in the end. V usage is TRBV1 and J usage is TRBJ2-7; 13 bases map to TRBD2. Per germline, CDR1 NSQYPW and CDR2 LRSPGD (reference sequence). The CDR3 runs 17 residues. The V segment lost 3 bases and the J segment 0 bases; nucleotides outside the gene matches: 5. CDR3 DNA (partial): TGCACCTGCAGTGCCGGGACTGGGGGGGGGTTCTCCTATGAACAGTAC. This translates into CTCSAGTGGGFSYEQY. The CDR3, in full, reads CTCSAGTGGGFSYEQYF.

Note on this clone: The genes and germline here are from mouse. The read ends 1 residue before the CDR3 terminus; that terminus is restored from the germline J gene. V usage is TRBV24 and J usage is TRBJ1-6; the D is unclear. TRBJ1-6 is labeled an ORF, and its function is uncertain. V was pared by 3 bases and J by 0 bases, with 3 bases between. This CDR3 has 14 residues. The germline gives CDR1 KGHTA, CDR2 FRNEEI. CDR3 sequence reads: CASSLGSYNSPLYF. The CDR3 DNA, read in part, is TGTGCCAGCAGTCTTGGTTCCTATAATTCGCCCCTCTAC.

The table lists this clone with a count of one. Gene names follow the mouse nomenclature. Read sequence stops 1 residue before the CDR3 end, and the germline J gene provides the missing end. This chain connects TRBV15 to TRBJ1-1; tentative D call: TRBD1 (5 bases). Germline V gene lookup returns CDR1 SGHND and CDR2 FRSKSL. The length of the CDR3 is 11 residues. The V and J ends lost 1 base and 8 bases respectively, with 5 bases between them. CDR3 residues: CASSLDREVFF. The part of the CDR3 DNA that was read is TGTGCCAGCAGTTTAGACAGGGAAGTCTTC.

This clone is termed medium-sized. The genes and germline here are from mouse. From the germline J gene comes the end of the CDR3, since the read stops 1 residue before it. This chain joins TRBV26 and TRBJ1-4; weak D call: TRBD1 (6 bases). V dropped 2 bases and J dropped 7 bases, with 11 bases sitting between them. This CDR3 has 14 amino acids. The germline V gene encodes CDR1 KGHPV and CDR2 FQNQEV (reference sequence). The CDR3 DNA, read in part, is TGTGCCAGCAGTCTGGGCAGGGGAGGCGAAAGATTATTT. This codes for CASSLGRGGERLF. The entire CDR3 protein is CASSLGRGGERLFF.

As for this clone: Here the gene names and germline are mouse. The read falls 1 residue short of the CDR3 end, and the missing part is taken from the germline J gene. The chain is built from TRBV3 and TRBJ2-7; D is uncertain. The CDR3 contains 13 residues. Germline V CDR1 and CDR2: SNHLY, FYNGKV (reference sequence). Trimming took off 2 bases at V and 0 bases at J, with 5 bases between the two ends. The sequenced CDR3 bases are TGTGCCAGCAGCTTACGGGACTCCTATGAACAGTAC. Amino acids: CASSLRDSYEQY. The whole CDR3 protein reads CASSLRDSYEQYF.

For this clone: Gene labels here are mouse ones. With the read ending 1 residue before the CDR3 end, the germline J gene is used to fill in that end. The chain has TRBV16 and TRBJ2-2; D is perhaps TRBD1 (6 bases). V was trimmed by 1 base and J by 1 base, leaving 7 bases between them. From germline, CDR1 is SGHSA and CDR2 FRNQAP. The CDR3 consists of 15 residues. CDR3 DNA, as far as it was read: TGTGCAAGCAGCTTAGGGGGACAAAACACCGGGCAGCTCTAC. Amino acid sequence: CASSLGGQNTGQLY. The entire CDR3 is CASSLGGQNTGQLYF.

Comments on this clone: Gene names and germline match the mouse. The read comes to an end 1 residue before the CDR3 does, leaving the germline J gene to fill in the end. J is TRBJ2-3 and V is TRBV26; 7 nucleotides agree with TRBD1. This CDR3 is built from 14 residues. Germline V CDR1 and CDR2: KGHPV, FQNQEV (reference sequence). V lost 4 bases and J lost 3; bases outside the gene matches: 4. The sequenced part of the CDR3 DNA is TGTGCCAGCAGTCCATTGGACAGGGCAGAAACGCTGTAT. Translation: CASSPLDRAETLY. The full CDR3 reads CASSPLDRAETLYF.